Given below is one T cell receptor beta chain in context. The antigen is undetermined. PBMCs were isolated at a quantity of at least 7 million per sample. Per sample, at least 6 micrograms of total RNA were extracted. The entry originates in a study of blood T cells in healthy people across ages. A second PCR of roughly 6 to 12 cycles used a sample-barcoded 5' primer and a J-beta primer mix. In TCRdb, the 5' RACE reads were re-called with MiXCR into one record per CDR3 protein. The sample has roughly 800,000 distinct CDR3 sequences, about 37% seen once. CDR3 length equals 16 residues. The V segment lost 3 bases and the J segment 10 bases; nucleotides outside the gene matches: 12. Germline CDR1 reads LGHNA; CDR2 reads YNFKEQ. Study findings and constraints: As naive T cell percentage varied, TCR beta diversity correlated strongly with it.

The rearrangement uses TRBV4-2 and TRBJ1-6; TRBD1 matches 7 bases. Sequenced input: blood. This TCR came from a young man in good health. CDR3 sequence reads: CASSQIIRGDGSPLHF. CDR3 bases: TGTGCCAGCAGCCAGATCATCAGGGGGGACGGGTCACCCCTCCACTTT.